This T cell receptor beta chain was profiled in a study of T cell responses to AZD1222 COVID-19 vaccine. As for the study in general: Second doses were pooled across both intervals (about 4 or about 12 weeks).

Between the trimmed V and J ends, which lost 1 base and 6 bases, there was a span of 13 bases. CDR1 is SGHTA, CDR2 FQGTGA, per germline. The CDR3 contains 15 residues. General study points: Close to half of all spike-specific TCRs reportedly target regions of the variants that are unmutated. The donors showed a predominance of white British ancestry and of females, with possible underestimation of clonal diversity. Baseline seropositivity characterized only six AZD1222 recipients.

Produced via immunoSEQ multiplex PCR; TCRdb's table is partial and in-frame only. The sample holds about 180,000 clones, about 86% seen once. Notes on this clone: Its antigen is still unknown.

The gene calls are TRBV7-3 and TRBJ2-1; D not certain. The receptor comes from an adult in good health. The starting material was peripheral blood, obtained on day 0 of AZD1222 vaccination. The CDR3 is CASSLRSSGINEQFF. For the CDR3, the DNA is TGTGCCAGCAGCTTAAGATCTTCTGGAATCAATGAGCAGTTCTTC.